This T cell receptor beta chain was observed in a study of T cells in Graves' hyperthyroidism and ophthalmopathy. The study's findings and limits: Ophthalmopathy, which appeared later, was predicted by the model a median around 6 months before onset.

TCR beta CDR3 region amplification was performed from RNA transcripts. HTBI primers were the set used in a first-round RT-PCR of the TCR CDR3. TCRdb recomputed calls from the multiplex PCR reads with MiXCR, one row per CDR3 protein. Counted here are 450,000 to 600,000 distinct CDR3 sequences, 12% to 15% occurring once; the ten biggest clones make up about 15%. Trimming removed 6 bases at V and 4 bases at J, with 11 bases between. CDR1 MNHNS and CDR2 SASEGT come from the germline V gene. The CDR3 is 13 amino acids. Concerning this clonotype: Its target is not known.

Sequencing used blood. The receptor was derived from a woman aged 35 to 49 with Graves' hyperthyroidism. The genes are TRBV6-1 and TRBJ2-3, with a weak D call TRBD2 (5 bases). CDR3 nucleotides: TGTGCCAGCAGACCAGGAGGAGCAGATACGCAGTATTTT. It encodes CASRPGGADTQYF.